The sequence of this T cell receptor beta chain was determined in a study of blood T cells in healthy people across ages (dated by TCRdb to 2014 to 2015). Regarding the study in general: In model experiments, roughly one uniquely barcoded TCR beta cDNA molecule per two T cells was captured by template switching. Using deep sequencing normalized with unique cDNA molecular identifiers, the study measured how TCR beta repertoire diversity changes with age. For two donors (one aged 18 to 30 and one aged 80 or older), the study analyzed two additional independent replicas of 1 million unique cDNA reads from the same blood draw. The donors were split into four age groups: young (average around 16 years), middle-aged (more than 35), aged (around 67) and long-lived (over 75). To avoid experimental bias, donors of different ages were randomly spread across the sequencing lanes. The investigation overall reported the following: Because the CMV infection status of the donors was unknown, age-related changes in expanded clonotypes may potentially have been confounded. Observed TCR beta diversity per million T cells fell roughly linearly with age, and a significant reduction was already apparent by age around 40. Compared with the aged group, more naive CD4+ T cells, fewer expanded clones and increased TCR diversity were shown by the long-lived group, suggesting age selection. Conclusive comparison of naive and antigen-experienced compartments was prevented by the profiling of bulk unsorted PBMCs. Estimates of total diversity from one million sequenced T cells were regarded as lower bounds and underestimates. A strong correlation was found between observed TCR beta diversity and the percentage of naive T cells measured by flow cytometry.

In regard to this clonotype: The clone's antigen remains unknown. Base qualities are not provided; no much larger clone lies one nucleotide away.

The approximately 41 donors, aged roughly 6 to 90 years, were systemically healthy Caucasian individuals from Russia. Each donor gave about 9.8 milliliters of peripheral blood, drawn into EDTA-treated Vacutainer tubes. Ficoll-Paque density-gradient centrifugation was used to isolate PBMCs, with at least 7 million per sample. Trizol reagent was used to extract total RNA from PBMCs, with at least 6 micrograms per sample. Naive CD45RAhigh/CD27high T cell percentages were measured by flow cytometry on a PBMC aliquot from every donor. Compared with germline, V lacks 3 bases and J lacks 7 bases; bases without a gene match: 8. CDR1 and CDR2, looked up from the germline V gene (reference sequence), are DFQATT and SNEGSKA. The CDR3 spans 15 residues, from the cysteine through the phenylalanine. Kept here is only the CDR3 DNA, which spans 45 bases and is read in frame from base 1. Receptor libraries were prepared by 5' RACE. The instrument given in TCRdb is Illumina HiSeq 2500. The second PCR ran for about 6 to 12 cycles and used a J-beta primer mix along with a sample-barcoded 5' primer. Each TCR beta cDNA molecule received a unique molecular identifier from a template-switch 5' adaptor carrying 12 random nucleotides. Each sample yielded at least 2.5 million CDR3-containing paired-end reads. All of the RNA was converted into first-strand cDNA using the Mint cDNA synthesis kit, with a TRBC-specific oligonucleotide serving as the primer. All cDNA was treated with uracil-DNA glycosylase and then went through a first 18-cycle PCR with the universal primers M1SS and BC2_uni_R. From the authors' description of their analysis: Each sample was normalized by randomly selecting 1 million high-quality reads, each carrying a distinct molecular identifier. Reads with shared molecular identifiers were discarded instead of being binned into consensus sequences. MiTCR, set to a Q25 quality threshold and the strictest error-elimination algorithm, was used for CDR3 identification, clonotype clustering and error correction. A nonparametric unseen species model using Euler transformation provided a lower-bound estimate of total TCR beta diversity. The raw public data were reprocessed by TCRdb itself: fastp quality trimming at Q25, MiXCR clonotype calling, in-frame beta chains only. Rows merge per CDR3 protein into single entries with the most common DNA and genes. None of the V and J calls come from the authors' own analysis; TCRdb made them. The sample table records hundreds of thousands of distinct CDR3 sequences; approximately 30% of these occur just once. The ten largest clones represent 15% to 18% of the sample.

Recombination joined TRBV20-1 with TRBJ2-7; 14 bases in the middle match TRBD2. The TCR sequence derives from an elderly woman in good health. Specimen: blood. For the CDR3, the sequence is CSASDRLAGGREQYF. The DNA reads TGCAGTGCTAGCGATCGACTAGCGGGGGGGCGTGAGCAGTACTTC.